These 32 T cell receptor beta chains were sequenced from one sample in a study of blood T cell repertoires in COVID-19. Sequenced by immunoSEQ multiplex PCR; TCRdb stores in-frame clones only, minus some. Of some 150,000 clones in the sample, 85% to 90% were seen once. Material: peripheral blood. The receptors here all came from a woman aged 60-70 years with COVID-19, enrolled during active disease.

CDR3 sequence: CASSQERGYGYTF. The CDR3 bases are TGTGCCAGCAGCCAAGAGAGAGGCTATGGCTACACCTTC. The chain couples TRBV9 to TRBJ1-2; D gene ambiguous. Germline V lookup: CDR1 SGDLS, CDR2 YYNGEE. This CDR3 has 13 amino acids. Trimming cost V 4 bases and J 4 bases, with 11 bases left between them. The full variable domain, its missing parts supplied by reference TRBV9 and TRBJ1-2, is DSGVTQTPKHLITATGQRVTLRCSPRSGDLSVYWYQQSLDQGLQFLIQYYNGEERAKGNILERFSAQQFPDLHSELNLSSLELGDSALYFCASSQERGYGYTFGSGTRLTVV.

The rearrangement joins TRBV28 to TRBJ2-7, with 8 bases fitting TRBD1. There are 14 residues in the CDR3. Per the germline V gene, CDR1 is MDHEN and CDR2 is SYDVKM. The trim removed 7 bases at V and 4 bases at J, leaving 9 bases unmatched. CDR3 sequence reads: CASTGQGRGYEQYF. The CDR3 nucleotides read TGTGCCAGCACTGGACAGGGACGGGGGTACGAGCAGTACTTC.

This clone is a singleton in its sample. The chain employs TRBV4-1 and TRBJ1-2, with 7 nucleotides matching TRBD1. The CDR3 spans 15 residues. From germline, CDR1 is MGHRA and CDR2 YSYEKL. Trimming took 6 bases from V and 3 from J; bases not matched to a gene: 10. This CDR3 reads CASSPIGTAHYGYTF. Here the CDR3 DNA reads TGCGCCAGCAGTCCCATCGGGACAGCACACTATGGCTACACCTTC.

This clone appeared a single time. The V gene is TRBV5-1, the J gene TRBJ2-2, with 8 bases fitting TRBD2. The length of the CDR3 is 16 residues. With 6 bases clipped from V and 4 bases from J, the junction kept 11 bases outside the gene matches. Germline CDR1 SGHRS, CDR2 YFSETQ. The CDR3 protein is CASTSREAGATGELFF. CDR3 sequence (DNA): TGCGCCAGCACCTCCAGGGAAGCGGGGGCCACCGGGGAGCTGTTTTTT.

This clone has just a few counts. The chain has TRBV18 and TRBJ1-2; D unclear. The V end was cut by 3 bases, the J end by 7 bases, with 12 bases between. The CDR3 spans 13 residues. Germline values: CDR1 KGHSH, CDR2 LQKENI. As DNA, the CDR3 is TGTGCCAGCTCACCTACGGATGGAGGTGGCTACACCTTC. Its protein product is CASSPTDGGGYTF.

This clone has a handful of counts. The rearrangement uses TRBV24-1 and TRBJ1-2; D not certain. Trimming stripped 5 bases from V and 2 bases from J, with 11 bases between. The CDR3 is 14 amino acids. The germline V gene encodes CDR1 KGHDR and CDR2 SFDVKD. The DNA for the CDR3 is TGTGCCACCAGTGGCGGCAGAACCAACTATGGCTACACCTTC. It specifies CATSGGRTNYGYTF.

As DNA, the CDR3 is TGTGCCAGCGGTCCGGGACAGGGCTACTCTGGAAACACCATATATTTT. Protein product: CASGPGQGYSGNTIYF. This rearrangement joins TRBV9 to TRBJ1-3; 9 bases are a match to TRBD1. Germline trimming cut 7 bases from V and 0 bases from J; bases unmatched to any gene: 8. CDR1 is SGDLS, CDR2 YYNGEE, per germline. The CDR3 runs 16 residues. Based on the CDR3 plus reference TRBV9 and TRBJ1-3, the full variable domain is DSGVTQTPKHLITATGQRVTLRCSPRSGDLSVYWYQQSLDQGLQFLIQYYNGEERAKGNILERFSAQQFPDLHSELNLSSLELGDSALYFCASGPGQGYSGNTIYFGEGSWLTVV.

The chain combines TRBV7-2 with TRBJ2-1; D possibly corresponds to TRBD1 (6 bases). This CDR3 comprises 15 residues. Germline assignment: CDR1 SGHTA and CDR2 FQGNSA. Trimming removed 5 bases from V and 9 bases from J, with 20 bases in between. Written as DNA, the CDR3 is TGTGCCAGCAGCCCAGGCAGGGGACGTGAGGCTGAGCAGTTCTTC. Translating gives CASSPGRGREAEQFF. Full variable domain (outside the CDR3, taken from reference TRBV7-2 and TRBJ2-1): GAGVSQSPSNKVTEKGKDVELRCDPISGHTALYWYRQSLGQGLEFLIYFQGNSAPDKSGLPSDRFSAERTGGSVSTLTIQRTQQEDSAVYLCASSPGRGREAEQFFGPGTRLTVL.

This chain uses TRBV19 with TRBJ2-2, with D unresolved. This CDR3 is 17 amino acids long. CDR1 and CDR2 from the germline V gene are LNHDA and SQIVND (reference sequence). Trimming left V 3 bases short and J 2 bases short, with 16 bases between. The CDR3 DNA sequence: TGTGCCAGTAGTATTCTGAGCTCCCTAATAAACACCGGGGAGCTGTTTTTT. Translation gives CASSILSSLINTGELFF.

CDR3 nucleotides: TGTGCCACCTCGACAGGGAACACTGAAGCTTTCTTT. It is translated as CATSTGNTEAFF. The rearrangement joins TRBV27 to TRBJ1-1; D might be TRBD1 (6 bases). V lost 10 bases, J lost 1 base, and 10 bases lay in between. Per the germline V gene, CDR1 is MNHEY and CDR2 is SMNVEV (reference sequence). This CDR3 has 12 amino acids.

This chain uses TRBV19 with TRBJ1-1; TRBD1 matches at 7 bases. Per the germline V gene, CDR1 is LNHDA and CDR2 is SQIVND (reference sequence). CDR3 length: 14 residues. The trim removed 7 bases at V and 3 bases at J, leaving 8 bases unmatched. For the CDR3, the DNA is TGTGCCAGTAACCCCCGAGGGGGCTACACTGAAGCTTTCTTT. Translation: CASNPRGGYTEAFF.

The gene calls are TRBV6-5 and TRBJ1-2, with D tentatively TRBD1 (6 bases). Germline V gene data show CDR1 as MNHEY and CDR2 as SVGAGI. Trimming cost V 6 bases and J 4 bases, with 12 bases left between them. The length of the CDR3 is 13 residues. CDR3 in DNA: TGTGCCAGCAGGCGACAGGTTACCTATGGCTACACCTTC. Amino acids: CASRRQVTYGYTF.

The chain uses TRBV2 and TRBJ1-4, with D possibly being TRBD1 (6 bases). V was trimmed by 9 bases and J by 8 bases, leaving 16 bases between them. This CDR3 is built from 13 residues. Germline CDR1 and CDR2: SNHLY and FYNNEI. The CDR3: CASVTGFREKLFF. CDR3 DNA sequence: TGTGCCAGTGTTACAGGGTTTAGGGAAAAACTGTTTTTT.

This clone was counted only a few times. Here the CDR3 reads CASSVPTRIFDNEQFF. In DNA, the CDR3 is TGCGCCAGCAGCGTACCAACTAGAATATTCGACAATGAGCAGTTCTTC. The rearrangement uses TRBV5-1 and TRBJ2-1; tentatively, D is TRBD2 (5 bases). Trimming took 4 bases from V and 5 from J, leaving 19 bases between them. The CDR3 is made up of 16 amino acids. From germline, CDR1 is SGHRS and CDR2 YFSETQ.

This chain links TRBV28 with TRBJ2-5; 8 bases agree with TRBD1. The ends lost 3 bases at V and 0 bases at J; junction bases unmatched: 6. Germline V gives CDR1 MDHEN, CDR2 SYDVKM. This CDR3 has 16 residues. The CDR3 region has the DNA TGTGCCAGCAGTTTCGGACAGGGCGCCTACCAAGAGACCCAGTACTTC. Protein: CASSFGQGAYQETQYF.

V usage is TRBV30 and J usage is TRBJ2-4, with D tentatively TRBD2 (6 bases). In germline, CDR1 is GTSNPN, CDR2 SVGIG (reference sequence). The ends were cut back, 3 bases at V and 7 bases at J, with 10 bases in the middle. The CDR3 length is 12 residues. The CDR3 sequence is CAWRGGENIQYF. The CDR3 DNA sequence: TGTGCCTGGAGAGGCGGGGAGAACATTCAGTACTTC.

This clone appeared a single time. The chain links TRBV11-3 to TRBJ1-1; TRBD1 is a possible D gene (5 bases). The V end lost 2 bases, the J end lost 8 bases, and 9 bases lay between the germline ends. Germline CDR1 and CDR2: SGHNT and YENEEA. This CDR3 region has 12 residues. This CDR3 reads CASSLSGVEAFF. The CDR3 nucleotides are TGTGCCAGCAGCTTATCGGGGGTCGAAGCTTTCTTT. Based on the CDR3 plus reference TRBV11-3 and TRBJ1-1, the full variable domain is EAGVVQSPRYKIIEKKQPVAFWCNPISGHNTLYWYLQNLGQGPELLIRYENEEAVDDSQLPKDRFSAERLKGVDSTLKIQPAELGDSAVYLCASSLSGVEAFFGQGTRLTVV.

The genes are TRBV4-3 and TRBJ1-1, with 7 bases that match TRBD1. The V gene's germline CDR1 is LGHNA and CDR2 YSLEER. V lost 3 bases to trimming and J lost 2 bases; unmatched junction nucleotides: 6. The CDR3 is 15 residues long. The CDR3 reads CASSQAGGFNTEAFF. Here the CDR3 DNA reads TGCGCCAGCAGCCAGGCAGGGGGTTTTAACACTGAAGCTTTCTTT.

This chain links TRBV4-3 with TRBJ1-2; TRBD1 is a possible D gene (5 bases). Trimming took 4 bases from V and 2 from J, leaving 11 bases between them. The CDR3 is made up of 14 amino acids. The germline CDR1 and CDR2 sequences are LGHNA and YSLEER. The CDR3: CASSPLQGNYGYTF. The CDR3 coding sequence is TGCGCCAGCAGCCCTCTCCAGGGCAACTATGGCTACACCTTC.

The chain links TRBV6-5 to TRBJ1-2; the match to TRBD1 covers 10 bases. Germline-derived CDR1 and CDR2 are MNHEY and SVGAGI. The ends lost 2 bases at V and 6 bases at J; junction bases unmatched: 3. This CDR3 is 14 amino acids long. The chain's CDR3 is CASSYGGQGNGYTF. CDR3 nucleotides: TGTGCCAGCAGTTACGGGGGACAGGGGAATGGCTACACCTTC.

The rearrangement links TRBV30 to TRBJ1-6, with D hard to call. CDR3 size: 12 residues. The V and J ends lost 7 bases and 9 bases respectively, with 13 bases between them. Germline lookup yields CDR1 GTSNPN and CDR2 SVGIG (reference sequence). In nucleotides, the CDR3 is TGTGCCTCCCGGGGTGCGCGTTCACCCCTCCACTTT. It translates to CASRGARSPLHF. Together with reference TRBV30 and TRBJ1-6, the CDR3 gives the full variable domain: SQTIHQWPATLVQPVGSPLSLECTVEGTSNPNLYWYRQAAGRGLQLLFYSVGIGQISSEVPQNLSASRPQDRQFILSSKKLLLSDSGFYLCASRGARSPLHFGNGTRLTVT.

V and J are TRBV28 and TRBJ1-1; D may be TRBD1 (5 bases). Germline lookup yields CDR1 MDHEN and CDR2 SYDVKM. CDR3 length equals 14 residues. V was shortened by 8 bases and J by 2 bases, with 15 bases between the two germline ends. Here the CDR3 DNA reads TGTGCCAGCTCGCCCGGGGACTTAAACACTGAAGCTTTCTTT. It is translated as CASSPGDLNTEAFF.

The sample holds one count of this clone. V and J are TRBV7-9 and TRBJ1-6; D might be TRBD1 (5 bases). The CDR3 loop spans 14 amino acids. The V end lost 1 base, the J end lost 9 bases, and 10 bases lay between the germline ends. CDR1 and CDR2 (germline): SEHNR, FQNEAQ (reference sequence). The CDR3 region has the DNA TGTGCCAGCAGCTTAGAGGGGCAAGGTTCACCCCTCCACTTT. Residues: CASSLEGQGSPLHF.

The count of this clone is one. The rearrangement links TRBV18 to TRBJ1-2; TRBD1 agrees at 7 bases. The germline V gene has CDR1 KGHSH and CDR2 LQKENI. The V segment lost 4 bases and the J segment 3 bases; nucleotides outside the gene matches: 5. CDR3 size: 14 residues. CDR3 in amino acids: CASSRQGLHYGYTF. CDR3 sequence (DNA): TGTGCCAGCTCACGACAGGGACTCCACTATGGCTACACCTTC.

This clone came up once. CDR3 nucleotide sequence: TGCGCCAGCAGCCAAGAAGCGACAGGGGGTACCTACGAGCAGTACTTC. Protein product: CASSQEATGGTYEQYF. This chain links TRBV4-3 with TRBJ2-7; 9 bases are a match to TRBD1. CDR1 LGHNA and CDR2 YSLEER come from the germline V gene. The V gene end was trimmed by 0 bases and the J gene end by 2 bases; junction bases not matched to a gene: 5. This CDR3 contains 16 residues.

The chain joins TRBV24-1 to TRBJ2-1, with 12 bases that match TRBD2. V dropped 2 bases and J dropped 6; count of bases not matched to a gene: 4. The CDR3 runs 16 residues. The germline gives CDR1 KGHDR, CDR2 SFDVKD. The CDR3: CATSDWGLAGTNEQFF. CDR3 coding DNA: TGTGCCACCAGTGATTGGGGACTAGCGGGTACCAATGAGCAGTTCTTC.

The chain uses TRBV27 and TRBJ2-7, with 9 nucleotides matching TRBD1. This CDR3 region has 16 residues. Germline V gene sequence: CDR1 MNHEY, CDR2 SMNVEV (reference sequence). After removal of 8 bases from V and 2 bases from J, the junction contained 13 bases not matched to a gene. Written as DNA, the CDR3 is TGTGCCAGCTCCGCCCAACTGGGACAGGGTCCCTACGAGCAGTACTTC. This encodes CASSAQLGQGPYEQYF.

The chain is built from TRBV30 and TRBJ1-6; 10 nucleotides match TRBD1. J gave up 10 bases and V 1 base, and 4 bases lay outside the gene matches. This CDR3 contains 14 residues. Germline values: CDR1 GTSNPN, CDR2 SVGIG (reference sequence). This CDR3 reads CAWSAPGQGSPLHF. CDR3 coding DNA: TGTGCCTGGAGTGCGCCGGGACAGGGGTCACCCCTCCACTTT.

The chain combines TRBV21-1 with TRBJ1-6. TRBV21-1 is recorded as a pseudogene. CDR3 length: 14 residues. The DNA of the CDR3 is TGTGCCAGCAGGGTCGCCCGCGGGGTAATCCCCCTCCACTTT. Encoded protein: CASRVARGVIPLHF.

The chain carries TRBV7-2 and TRBJ2-1, with TRBD2 identical over 9 bases. Per the germline V gene, CDR1 is SGHTA and CDR2 is FQGNSA. The CDR3 has 19 amino acids. J gave up 0 bases and V 5 bases, and 14 bases lay outside the gene matches. The DNA for the CDR3 is TGTGCCAGCAGCCCGGGGGGGCTAGCGGGGATGAGCTCCTACAATGAGCAGTTCTTC. Translated, it gives CASSPGGLAGMSSYNEQFF.

The chain recombines TRBV24-1 with TRBJ1-2, with D perhaps matching TRBD1 (5 bases). Per germline, CDR1 KGHDR and CDR2 SFDVKD. Trimming removed 4 bases at V and 4 bases at J, with 12 bases between. The CDR3 consists of 14 residues. DNA for the CDR3: TGTGCCACCAGTGAGGAGGGACGGATCTATGGCTACACCTTC. As protein: CATSEEGRIYGYTF.

V gene TRBV7-8 combines with J gene TRBJ2-7, with TRBD2 matching over 13 bases. Trimming at V came to 5 bases and at J to 2 bases, leaving 9 bases not matched to a gene. In germline, CDR1 is SGHVS, CDR2 FQNEAQ. The CDR3 runs 17 residues. CDR3 coding DNA: TGTGCCAGCAGCCGAGGACTAGCGGGAGAAAAAACCTACGAGCAGTACTTC. It translates to CASSRGLAGEKTYEQYF.